This section outlines one TCR beta chain sequence together with its context. Responder cells labeled with CFSE (around 200,000) were co-plated with irradiated stimulator cells labeled with violet dye (around 200,000). Responder cells that were proliferating and CFSE-low, both CD3+CD4+ and CD3+CD8+, were sorted after the reaction. The sample is drawn from a study of graft-versus-host responses after intestinal transplantation. Study summary: Transplant recipients had multivisceral, liver-intestinal, or isolated intestinal grafts. For 2 to 4 years after anti-thymocyte globulin induction, all recipients took tacrolimus and steroids.

TCRdb's copy holds only in-frame clones and misses some; the assay was immunoSEQ multiplex PCR. The sample holds 10,000 to 15,000 clones, more than 25% seen once. V shed 0 bases and J shed 9 bases, with 14 bases lying between them. The germline CDR1 and CDR2 sequences are SGHTA and FQGTGA. The CDR3 is 14 residues long. This sample comprised alloreactive CD8+ T cells from a mixed lymphocyte reaction culture, obtained before intestinal transplant. The subset denotes: CFSE-low proliferating T cells sorted from approximately six-day pre-transplant mixed lymphocyte reaction (GvH or HvG direction). The rearrangement links TRBV7-3 to TRBJ1-1, with unresolved D. This TCR was recovered from a human patient who received an intestinal transplant. The CDR3: CASSLTSLSEQAFF. DNA for the CDR3: TGTGCCAGCAGCTTAACGTCCCTGTCCGAACAAGCTTTCTTT.